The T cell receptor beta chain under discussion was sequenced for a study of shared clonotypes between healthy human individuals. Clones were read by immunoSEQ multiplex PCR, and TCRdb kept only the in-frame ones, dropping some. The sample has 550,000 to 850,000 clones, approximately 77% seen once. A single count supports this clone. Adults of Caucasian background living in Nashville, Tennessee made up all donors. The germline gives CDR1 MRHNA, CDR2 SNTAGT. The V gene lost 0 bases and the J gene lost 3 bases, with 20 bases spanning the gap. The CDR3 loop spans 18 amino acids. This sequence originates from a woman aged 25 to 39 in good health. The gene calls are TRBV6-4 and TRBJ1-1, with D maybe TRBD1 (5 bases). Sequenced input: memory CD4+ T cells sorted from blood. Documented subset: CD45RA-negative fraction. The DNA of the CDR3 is TGTGCCAGCAGTGACTCCCTTATTTCGGTGATGGGGGACACTGAAGCTTTCTTT. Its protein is CASSDSLISVMGDTEAFF.